Below, 13 T cell receptor beta chains from the same sample are listed, as sequenced in a study of CD8 T cells in Susac syndrome. An amount of RNA that ranged from roughly 0.5 to 1 ug was reverse transcribed with random hexamers. TCRdb independently ran MiXCR on the immunoSEQ multiplex PCR reads; one entry per CDR3 protein. The repertoire holds about 150,000 distinct CDR3 sequences, with nearly 97% as singletons. Material: CD8+ T cells from PBMCs. The receptors come from a human donor with multiple sclerosis.

The rearrangement links TRBV20-1 to TRBJ1-1, with 9 bases identical to TRBD1. Germline trimming cut 1 base from V and 5 bases from J; bases unmatched to any gene: 11. Germline lookup yields CDR1 DFQATT and CDR2 SNEGSKA (reference sequence). CDR3 size: 16 residues. The CDR3, as DNA: TGCAGTGCTAGAGCCGGACAGGGGTACGGTGGGACTGAAGCTTTCTTT. Its translation is CSARAGQGYGGTEAFF.

The chain carries TRBV29-1 and TRBJ1-1; no clear D gene. This CDR3 has 14 residues. Trimming stripped 7 bases from V and 2 bases from J, with 17 bases between. CDR1 is SQVTM and CDR2 is ANQGSEA in the germline V gene. The CDR3 coding sequence is TGCAGCGCTGGAGGAGGAAGCGTTAACACTGAAGCTTTCTTT. Encoded protein: CSAGGGSVNTEAFF.

The rearrangement links TRBV14 to TRBJ2-1, with 9 nucleotides matching TRBD2. Germline V gene sequence: CDR1 SGHDN, CDR2 FVKESK. CDR3 length: 17 amino acids. V gave up 2 bases and J gave up 5 bases; unmatched junction bases: 10. The chain's CDR3 is CASSQMGGGAPNNEQFF. Here the CDR3 DNA reads TGTGCCAGCAGCCAAATGGGCGGGGGGGCCCCCAACAATGAGCAGTTCTTC. Full variable domain (remainder filled in from reference TRBV14 and TRBJ2-1): EAGVTQFPSHSVIEKGQTVTLRCDPISGHDNLYWYRRVMGKEIKFLLHFVKESKQDESGMPNNRFLAERTGGTYSTLKVQPAELEDSGVYFCASSQMGGGAPNNEQFFGPGTRLTVL.

In its sample, this clonotype was seen once. This chain joins TRBV18 and TRBJ2-3; D unclear. V was cut by 0 bases and J by 0 bases, with 13 bases left in between. The CDR3 has 17 amino acids. From germline, CDR1 is KGHSH and CDR2 LQKENI. CDR3 loop: CASSPPESGMSTDTQYF. The CDR3, as DNA: TGTGCCAGCTCACCACCGGAATCGGGCATGAGCACAGATACGCAGTATTTT.

The chain employs TRBV12-3 or TRBV12-4 and TRBJ2-3; D possibly matches TRBD1 or TRBD2 (5 bases each). The CDR3 has 16 amino acids. V was pared by 7 bases and J by 4 bases, with 21 bases between. The CDR3 coding sequence is TGTGCCAGCATCTTGGGGGACCATATGTCCCCAGATACGCAGTATTTT. Translated, it gives CASILGDHMSPDTQYF.

This sequence joins TRBV29-1 and TRBJ2-2, with 7 positions matching TRBD1. The CDR3 loop spans 15 amino acids. Trimming removed 3 bases from V and 5 bases from J; junction bases left unmatched: 9. CDR1 and CDR2 from the germline V gene are SQVTM and ANQGSEA. This CDR3 reads CSVDFGRGQTGELFF. Written as DNA, the CDR3 is TGCAGCGTTGACTTTGGTAGGGGGCAGACCGGGGAGCTGTTTTTT.

This rearrangement joins TRBV11-2 to TRBJ2-3; D possibly corresponds to TRBD2 (5 bases). Looked up from germline, CDR1 is SGHAT and CDR2 is FQNNGV. Trimming took off 5 bases at V and 0 bases at J, with 12 bases between the two ends. The CDR3 consists of 15 residues. The CDR3 protein is CASSESGSSTDTQYF. DNA for the CDR3: TGTGCCAGCAGCGAAAGCGGATCTAGCACAGATACGCAGTATTTT.

V and J are TRBV5-6 and TRBJ2-1, with a possible D match to TRBD1 (6 bases). This CDR3 has 16 residues. CDR1 SGHDT and CDR2 YYEEEE come from the germline V gene. V was clipped by 2 bases and J by 6 bases, with 18 bases between them. Here the CDR3 DNA reads TGTGCCAGCAGCTTCGGGTCCTCCGGGACACGCAATGAGCAGTTCTTC. This codes for CASSFGSSGTRNEQFF.

This clonotype has only a few counts. The chain uses TRBV20-1 and TRBJ2-2; no clear D. The ends were cut back, 3 bases at V and 3 bases at J, with 5 bases in the middle. The germline CDR1 and CDR2 sequences are DFQATT and SNEGSKA (reference sequence). CDR3 length: 12 amino acids. The DNA of the CDR3 is TGCAGTGCTAGGGTTGACACCGGGGAGCTGTTTTTT. Its protein product is CSARVDTGELFF.

The rearrangement uses TRBV6-5 and TRBJ1-1; D gene ambiguous. V was cut by 6 bases and J by 1 base, with 15 bases left in between. Germline V lookup: CDR1 MNHEY, CDR2 SVGAGI. The CDR3 consists of 15 residues. DNA for the CDR3: TGTGCCAGCAGCCTAACTAGAGGTACGAACACTGAAGCTTTCTTT. This gives the protein CASSLTRGTNTEAFF.

V and J are TRBV5-4 and TRBJ2-2; D not certain. CDR3 length equals 14 residues. Trimming removed 4 bases from V and 3 bases from J, with 10 bases in between. The germline CDR1 and CDR2 sequences are SGHNT and YYREEE (reference sequence). CDR3 in amino acids: CASSPYTDTGELFF. CDR3 coding DNA: TGTGCCAGCAGCCCATACACCGACACCGGGGAGCTGTTTTTT.

The chain employs TRBV20-1 and TRBJ2-1, with 12 bases aligning to TRBD2. V lost 6 bases to trimming and J lost 2 bases; unmatched junction nucleotides: 8. This CDR3 has 16 residues. Germline values: CDR1 DFQATT, CDR2 SNEGSKA (reference sequence). The CDR3, as DNA: TGCAGTGCCACCGGGACTAGCGGGCGAACCTACAATGAGCAGTTCTTC. Its translation is CSATGTSGRTYNEQFF.

The CDR3 is CASSLSGGNTDTQYF. CDR3 bases: TGTGCCAGCAGCCTTAGCGGGGGGAACACAGATACGCAGTATTTT. The V call is TRBV3-1, the J call TRBJ2-3; TRBD2 matches at 10 bases. Germline V gives CDR1 LGHDT, CDR2 YNNKEL (reference sequence). The CDR3 is 15 amino acids. V lost 4 bases, J lost 2 bases, and 3 bases stayed unmatched.